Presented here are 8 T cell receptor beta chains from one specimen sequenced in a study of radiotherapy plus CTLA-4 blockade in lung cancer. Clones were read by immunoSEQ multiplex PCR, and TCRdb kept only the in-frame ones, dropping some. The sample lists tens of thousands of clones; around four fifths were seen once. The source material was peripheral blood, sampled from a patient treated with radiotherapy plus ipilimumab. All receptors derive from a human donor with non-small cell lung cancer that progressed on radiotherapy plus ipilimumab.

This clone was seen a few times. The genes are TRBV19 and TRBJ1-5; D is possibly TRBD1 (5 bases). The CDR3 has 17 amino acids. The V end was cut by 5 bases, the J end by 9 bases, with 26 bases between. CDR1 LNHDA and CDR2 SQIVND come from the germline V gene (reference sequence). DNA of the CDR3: TGTGCCAGTAGTGCGGGGTCGGCACAGGCTGATCGAAGGCCCCAGCATTTT. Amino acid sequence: CASSAGSAQADRRPQHF.

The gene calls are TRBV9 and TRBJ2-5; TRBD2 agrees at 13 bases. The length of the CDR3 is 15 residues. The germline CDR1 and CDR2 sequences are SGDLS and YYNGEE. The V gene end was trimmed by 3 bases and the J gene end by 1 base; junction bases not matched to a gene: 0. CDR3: CASSGTSGGQETQYF. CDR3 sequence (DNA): TGTGCCAGCAGCGGGACTAGCGGGGGCCAAGAGACCCAGTACTTC.

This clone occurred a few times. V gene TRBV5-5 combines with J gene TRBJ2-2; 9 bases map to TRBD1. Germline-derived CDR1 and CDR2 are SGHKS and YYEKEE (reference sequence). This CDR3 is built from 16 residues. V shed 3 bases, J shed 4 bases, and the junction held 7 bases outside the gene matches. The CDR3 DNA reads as TGTGCCAGCAGCTACGGACAGGGGACTTTCACCGGGGAGCTGTTTTTT. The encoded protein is CASSYGQGTFTGELFF.

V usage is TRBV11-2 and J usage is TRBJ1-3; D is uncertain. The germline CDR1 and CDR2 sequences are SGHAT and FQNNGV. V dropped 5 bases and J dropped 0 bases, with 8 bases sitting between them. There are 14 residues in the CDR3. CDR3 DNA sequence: TGTGCCAGCAGCGCCGGTAGCTCTGGAAACACCATATATTTT. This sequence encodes CASSAGSSGNTIYF.

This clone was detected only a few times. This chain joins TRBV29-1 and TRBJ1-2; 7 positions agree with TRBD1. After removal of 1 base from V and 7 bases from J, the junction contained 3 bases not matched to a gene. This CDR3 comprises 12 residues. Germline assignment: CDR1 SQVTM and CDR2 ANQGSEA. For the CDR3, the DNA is TGCAGCGTTGAAGGGACAGGATCTGGCTACACCTTC. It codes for CSVEGTGSGYTF.

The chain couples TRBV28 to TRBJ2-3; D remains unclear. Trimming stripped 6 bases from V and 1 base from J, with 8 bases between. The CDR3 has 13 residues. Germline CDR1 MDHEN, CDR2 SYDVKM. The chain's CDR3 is CASSQQGTDTQYF. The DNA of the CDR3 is TGTGCCAGCAGCCAACAAGGCACAGATACGCAGTATTTT.

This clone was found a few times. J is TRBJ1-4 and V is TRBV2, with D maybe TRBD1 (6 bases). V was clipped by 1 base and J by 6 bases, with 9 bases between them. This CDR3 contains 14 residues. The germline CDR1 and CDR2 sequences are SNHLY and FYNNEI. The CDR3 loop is CASSEGTGHEKLFF. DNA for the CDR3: TGTGCCAGCAGTGAAGGAACAGGGCATGAAAAACTGTTTTTT.

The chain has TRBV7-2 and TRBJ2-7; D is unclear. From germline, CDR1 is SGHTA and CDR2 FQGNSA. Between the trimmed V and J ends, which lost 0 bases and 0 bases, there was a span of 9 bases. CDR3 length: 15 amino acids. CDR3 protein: CASSLASVSSYEQYF. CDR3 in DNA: TGTGCCAGCAGCTTAGCCAGCGTAAGCTCCTACGAGCAGTACTTC.